The 18 T cell receptor beta chains presented below share a single source sample, sequenced in a study of blood T cell repertoires in COVID-19. Clones were read by immunoSEQ multiplex PCR, and TCRdb kept only the in-frame ones, dropping some. The data show about 100,000 clones, roughly 87% seen once. Sequencing was done on a sample of peripheral blood. The receptors stem from a woman aged 60 to 75 with acute or convalescent COVID-19.

The chain joins TRBV4-1 to TRBJ2-7, with TRBD2 matching 12 bases. Trimming at V came to 3 bases and at J to 4 bases, leaving 7 bases not matched to a gene. Per germline, CDR1 MGHRA and CDR2 YSYEKL. The CDR3 is 16 residues long. CDR3 nucleotide sequence: TGCGCCAGCAGCCAGCTAGCGGGAGGGGAGTCTTACGAGCAGTACTTC. It encodes CASSQLAGGESYEQYF.

For the CDR3, the DNA is TGTGCCAGCTCACCCGGGGCTAGCGGGAGCCATGAGCAGTTCTTC. It yields the protein CASSPGASGSHEQFF. This chain links TRBV18 with TRBJ2-1; 10 positions match TRBD2. The junction had 7 bases not matched to a gene; V was cut back by 3 bases and J by 8 bases. Germline-derived CDR1 and CDR2 are KGHSH and LQKENI. This CDR3 comprises 15 residues.

The chain couples TRBV28 to TRBJ1-2; TRBD1 might be the D (6 bases). V dropped 0 bases and J dropped 2 bases, with 10 bases sitting between them. The CDR3 has 15 amino acids. Germline-derived CDR1 and CDR2 are MDHEN and SYDVKM. The CDR3 nucleotides read TGTGCCAGCAGTTTATGGGACAGCCTCAACTATGGCTACACCTTC. Translating it yields CASSLWDSLNYGYTF.

The chain has TRBV6-5 and TRBJ2-7; TRBD1 matches 9 bases. The V and J ends lost 5 bases and 1 base, in that order; junction bases with no gene match: 3. Germline assignment: CDR1 MNHEY and CDR2 SVGAGI. The CDR3 contains 14 residues. The CDR3 sequence is CASSRDRASYEQYF. As DNA, the CDR3 is TGTGCCAGCAGTAGGGACAGGGCATCCTACGAGCAGTACTTC.

The chain employs TRBV9 and TRBJ1-2; D is unresolved. Deletions cut 0 bases from V and 4 bases from J, with 10 bases between. This CDR3 is built from 14 residues. The germline CDR1 and CDR2 sequences are SGDLS and YYNGEE. The CDR3 sequence is CASSVDAVFYGYTF. As DNA, the CDR3 is TGTGCCAGCAGCGTAGATGCAGTTTTCTATGGCTACACCTTC.

The chain has TRBV10-3 and TRBJ2-1; TRBD1 matches at 10 bases. The CDR3 is 14 amino acids. Per germline, CDR1 ENHRY and CDR2 SYGVKD. V was pared by 3 bases and J by 7 bases, with 3 bases of the junction left unmatched. In DNA, the CDR3 is TGTGCCATCAGTGACCGGACAGGGGGAAATGAGCAGTTCTTC. It translates to CAISDRTGGNEQFF.

J is TRBJ2-1 and V is TRBV19; 10 bases align to TRBD2. This CDR3 has 14 residues. CDR1 and CDR2 from the germline V gene are LNHDA and SQIVND (reference sequence). Trimming removed 8 bases from V and 6 bases from J; junction bases left unmatched: 7. The CDR3 spells CASAPGLASNEQFF. The CDR3, as DNA: TGTGCCAGTGCTCCGGGACTAGCGAGCAATGAGCAGTTCTTC.

The chain has TRBV5-5 and TRBJ1-2; TRBD1 matches 8 bases. Looked up from germline, CDR1 is SGHKS and CDR2 is YYEKEE (reference sequence). V gave up 0 bases and J gave up 2 bases; unmatched junction bases: 12. There are 18 residues in the CDR3. In DNA, the CDR3 is TGTGCCAGCAGCTTGGGACCGGGGGATACAGGGGGAAACTATGGCTACACCTTC. Translating gives CASSLGPGDTGGNYGYTF. The whole variable domain, remainder taken from reference TRBV5-5 and TRBJ1-2, is DAGVTQSPTHLIKTRGQQVTLRCSPISGHKSVSWYQQVLGQGPQFIFQYYEKEERGRGNFPDRFSARQFPNYSSELNVNALLLGDSALYLCASSLGPGDTGGNYGYTFGSGTRLTVV.

The genes are TRBV5-1 and TRBJ1-2, with D unresolved. The CDR3 sequence is 15 residues long. CDR1 is SGHRS, CDR2 YFSETQ, per germline. The V end lost 0 bases, the J end lost 6 bases, and 15 bases lay between the germline ends. This CDR3 reads CASSLDAGNVDGYTF. For the CDR3, the DNA is TGCGCCAGCAGCTTGGATGCGGGAAACGTGGATGGCTACACCTTC.

CDR3 DNA sequence: TGTGCCAGCAGCTTAAGCCCACAGGGGTCACCCCTCCACTTT. Amino acid sequence: CASSLSPQGSPLHF. The chain has TRBV7-3 and TRBJ1-6; 7 nucleotides line up with TRBD1. The V segment lost 1 base and the J segment 10 bases; nucleotides outside the gene matches: 4. Germline values: CDR1 SGHTA, CDR2 FQGTGA. There are 14 residues in the CDR3.

V is TRBV28 and J is TRBJ1-1, with 9 bases fitting TRBD1. The V segment lost 7 bases and the J segment 4 bases; nucleotides outside the gene matches: 7. The CDR3 has 14 amino acids. Germline CDR1 MDHEN, CDR2 SYDVKM. The CDR3 region has the DNA TGTGCCAGCACCCTAACAGGGGGCTTCACTGAAGCTTTCTTT. This codes for CASTLTGGFTEAFF.

The chain recombines TRBV7-9 with TRBJ1-1; D gene ambiguous. Trimming took 5 bases from V and 1 from J, leaving 14 bases between them. The CDR3 is made up of 15 amino acids. Germline CDR1 is SEHNR and CDR2 is FQNEAQ (reference sequence). CDR3 sequence: CASSPNRSGNTEAFF. Written as DNA, the CDR3 is TGTGCCAGCAGCCCAAACCGGTCAGGGAACACTGAAGCTTTCTTT.

This chain connects TRBV5-1 to TRBJ2-7, with 9 bases fitting TRBD1. The J segment lost 3 bases and the V segment lost 4 bases, leaving 11 bases of the junction unmatched. Per the germline V gene, CDR1 is SGHRS and CDR2 is YFSETQ. The CDR3 has 16 residues. CDR3 nucleotides: TGCGCCAGCAGCCTCCTACCCCGGGACAGGGACTACGAGCAGTACTTC. This encodes CASSLLPRDRDYEQYF.

The chain uses TRBV15 and TRBJ2-1, with D possibly matching TRBD2 (5 bases). V shed 0 bases and J shed 7 bases, with 13 bases lying between them. Germline CDR1 reads LNHNV; CDR2 reads YYDKDF (reference sequence). The CDR3 contains 15 residues. The CDR3 DNA reads as TGTGCCACCAGCAGAGATGAGGGAGCATGGAATGAGCAGTTCTTC. Translation gives CATSRDEGAWNEQFF.

This chain connects TRBV5-6 to TRBJ2-1, with TRBD2 identical over 11 bases. Per the germline V gene, CDR1 is SGHDT and CDR2 is YYEEEE. The CDR3 loop spans 14 amino acids. V dropped 4 bases and J dropped 4; count of bases not matched to a gene: 1. CDR3: CASSRTSGYNEQFF. The DNA of the CDR3 is TGTGCCAGCAGCCGGACTAGCGGGTACAATGAGCAGTTCTTC.

The chain has TRBV5-1 and TRBJ1-6, with D hard to call. The CDR3 length is 14 residues. V shed 0 bases and J shed 7 bases, with 8 bases lying between them. Per germline, CDR1 SGHRS and CDR2 YFSETQ. Here the CDR3 reads CASSLDQENSPLHF. The CDR3 nucleotides read TGCGCCAGCAGCTTGGACCAGGAAAATTCACCCCTCCACTTT.

This clone occurred once. This CDR3 is CASNPRGNTEAFF. Written as DNA, the CDR3 is TGTGCCAGCAATCCTAGGGGGAACACTGAAGCTTTCTTT. V usage is TRBV2 and J usage is TRBJ1-1; perhaps TRBD1 as D (5 bases). The V gene lost 7 bases and the J gene lost 1 base, with 10 bases spanning the gap. Germline V gene data show CDR1 as SNHLY and CDR2 as FYNNEI. This CDR3 has 13 residues.

The rearrangement joins TRBV5-4 to TRBJ2-2; D call uncertain. This CDR3 is 14 amino acids long. V was clipped by 0 bases and J by 1 base, with 4 bases between them. Germline CDR1 is SGHNT and CDR2 is YYREEE (reference sequence). Here the CDR3 reads CASSLDKNTGELFF. CDR3 DNA: TGTGCCAGCAGCTTGGACAAGAACACCGGGGAGCTGTTTTTT.